This T cell receptor beta chain was documented in a study of T cells expressing NK-cell markers. Study summary: Sequenced donors, eight in total, included seven who were HCMV-seropositive and one who was seronegative.

TCRdb re-analyzed the 5' RACE reads; it lists each CDR3 protein once, without DNA. This listing includes 500,000 or so distinct CDR3 sequences. Per germline, CDR1 SGHDT and CDR2 YYEEEE. This CDR3 contains 15 residues. The TCR was taken from a young man in good health. J is TRBJ2-5 and V is TRBV5-6; without DNA, the TCRdb call of TRBD1 cannot be checked. Material for sequencing was blood T cells: a sorted CD56 or NKG2C T cell subset, CD4+ or CD8+ T cells, or bulk PBMC T cells (not recorded which). The CDR3 reads CASSLYAGIAETQYF.